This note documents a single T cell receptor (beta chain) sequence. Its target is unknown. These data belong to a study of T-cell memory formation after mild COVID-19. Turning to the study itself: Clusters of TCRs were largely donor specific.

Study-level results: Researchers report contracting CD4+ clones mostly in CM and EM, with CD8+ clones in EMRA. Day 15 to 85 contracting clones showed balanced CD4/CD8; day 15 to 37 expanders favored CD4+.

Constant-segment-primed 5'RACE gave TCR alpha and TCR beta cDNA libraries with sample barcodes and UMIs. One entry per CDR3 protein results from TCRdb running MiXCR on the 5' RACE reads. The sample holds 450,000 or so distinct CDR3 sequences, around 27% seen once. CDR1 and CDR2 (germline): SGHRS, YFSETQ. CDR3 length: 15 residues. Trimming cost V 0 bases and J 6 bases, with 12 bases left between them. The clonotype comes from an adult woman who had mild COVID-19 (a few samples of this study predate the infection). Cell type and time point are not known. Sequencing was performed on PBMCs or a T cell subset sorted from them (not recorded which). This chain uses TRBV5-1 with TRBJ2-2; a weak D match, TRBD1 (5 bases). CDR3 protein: CASSLARVTAGELFF. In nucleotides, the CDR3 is TGCGCCAGCAGCTTGGCCAGGGTCACCGCCGGGGAGCTGTTTTTT.